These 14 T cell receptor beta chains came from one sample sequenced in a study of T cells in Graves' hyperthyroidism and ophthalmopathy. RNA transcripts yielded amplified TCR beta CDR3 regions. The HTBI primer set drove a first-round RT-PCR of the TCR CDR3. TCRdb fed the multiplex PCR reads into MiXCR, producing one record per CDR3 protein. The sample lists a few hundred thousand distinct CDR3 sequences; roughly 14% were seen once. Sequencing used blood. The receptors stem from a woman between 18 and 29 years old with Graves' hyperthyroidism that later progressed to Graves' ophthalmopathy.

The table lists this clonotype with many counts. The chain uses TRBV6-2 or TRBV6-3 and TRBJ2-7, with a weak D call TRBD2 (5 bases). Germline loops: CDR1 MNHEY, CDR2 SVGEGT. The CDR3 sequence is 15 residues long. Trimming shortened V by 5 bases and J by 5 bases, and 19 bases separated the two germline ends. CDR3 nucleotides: TGTGCCAGCAGTCGCCGCCCAGCGGTACAAGACGAGCAGTACTTC. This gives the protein CASSRRPAVQDEQYF.

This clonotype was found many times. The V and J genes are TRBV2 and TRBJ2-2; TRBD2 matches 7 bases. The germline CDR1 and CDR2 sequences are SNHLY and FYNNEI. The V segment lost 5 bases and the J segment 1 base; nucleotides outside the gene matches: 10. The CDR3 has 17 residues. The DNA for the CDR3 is TGTGCCAGCAGTCCCGATTTATCTAGCGGGAACACCGGGGAGCTGTTTTTT. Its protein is CASSPDLSSGNTGELFF.

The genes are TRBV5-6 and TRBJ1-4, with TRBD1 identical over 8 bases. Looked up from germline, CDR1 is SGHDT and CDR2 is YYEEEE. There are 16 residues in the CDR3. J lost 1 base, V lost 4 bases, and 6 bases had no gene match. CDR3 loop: CASSLGQGVTNEKLFF. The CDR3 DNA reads TGTGCCAGCAGCCTAGGACAGGGAGTAACTAATGAAAAACTGTTTTTT.

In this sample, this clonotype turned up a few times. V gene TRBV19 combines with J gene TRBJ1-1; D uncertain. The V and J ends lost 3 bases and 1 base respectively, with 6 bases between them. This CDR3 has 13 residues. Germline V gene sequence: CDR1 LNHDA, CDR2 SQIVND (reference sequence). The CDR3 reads CASSIAENTEAFF. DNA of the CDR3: TGTGCCAGTAGTATCGCAGAGAACACTGAAGCTTTCTTT. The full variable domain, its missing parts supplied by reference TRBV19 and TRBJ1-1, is DGGITQSPKYLFRKEGQNVTLSCEQNLNHDAMYWYRQDPGQGLRLIYYSQIVNDFQKGDIAEGYSVSREKKESFPLTVTSAQKNPTAFYLCASSIAENTEAFFGQGTRLTVV.

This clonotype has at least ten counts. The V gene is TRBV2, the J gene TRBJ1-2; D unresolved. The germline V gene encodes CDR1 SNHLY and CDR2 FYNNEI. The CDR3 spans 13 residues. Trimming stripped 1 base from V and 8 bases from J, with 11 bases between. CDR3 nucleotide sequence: TGTGCCAGCAGTGAAGGGCAGGCTAGGGGCTACACCTTC. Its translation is CASSEGQARGYTF. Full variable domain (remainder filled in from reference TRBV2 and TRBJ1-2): EPEVTQTPSHQVTQMGQEVILRCVPISNHLYFYWYRQILGQKVEFLVSFYNNEISEKSEIFDDQFSVERPDGSNFTLKIRSTKLEDSAMYFCASSEGQARGYTFGSGTRLTVV.

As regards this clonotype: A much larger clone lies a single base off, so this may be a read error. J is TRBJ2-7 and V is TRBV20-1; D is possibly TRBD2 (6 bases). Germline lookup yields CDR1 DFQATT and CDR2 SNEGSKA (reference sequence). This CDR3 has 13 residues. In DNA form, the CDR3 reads TGCAGTGCCGTAGCGGACTACGAGTACGAGCGGTACTTC. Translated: CSAVADYEYERYF.

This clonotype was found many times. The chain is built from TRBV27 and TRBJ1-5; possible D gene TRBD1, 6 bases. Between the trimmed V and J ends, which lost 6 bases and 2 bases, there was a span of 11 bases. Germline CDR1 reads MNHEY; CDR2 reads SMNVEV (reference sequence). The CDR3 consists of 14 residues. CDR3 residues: CASSRTVGNQPQHF. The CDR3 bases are TGTGCCAGCAGCAGGACAGTTGGCAATCAGCCCCAGCATTTT.

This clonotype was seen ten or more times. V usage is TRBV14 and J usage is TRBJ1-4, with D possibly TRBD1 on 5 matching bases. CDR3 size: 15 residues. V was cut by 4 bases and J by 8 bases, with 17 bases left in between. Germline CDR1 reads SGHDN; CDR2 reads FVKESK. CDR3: CASSRTGEGLEKLFF. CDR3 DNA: TGTGCCAGCAGCCGAACAGGAGAGGGCCTCGAAAAACTGTTTTTT. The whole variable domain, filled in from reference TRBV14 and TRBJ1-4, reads EAGVTQFPSHSVIEKGQTVTLRCDPISGHDNLYWYRRVMGKEIKFLLHFVKESKQDESGMPNNRFLAERTGGTYSTLKVQPAELEDSGVYFCASSRTGEGLEKLFFGSGTQLSVL.

The CDR3 loop is CASSFTQGAREKLFF. The CDR3 bases are TGTGCCAGCAGCTTCACACAGGGGGCCAGGGAAAAACTGTTTTTT. The V gene is TRBV7-9, the J gene TRBJ1-4, with 9 nucleotides matching TRBD1. Germline V gene data show CDR1 as SEHNR and CDR2 as FQNEAQ (reference sequence). The CDR3 is 15 amino acids. After removal of 3 bases from V and 8 bases from J, the junction contained 7 bases not matched to a gene.

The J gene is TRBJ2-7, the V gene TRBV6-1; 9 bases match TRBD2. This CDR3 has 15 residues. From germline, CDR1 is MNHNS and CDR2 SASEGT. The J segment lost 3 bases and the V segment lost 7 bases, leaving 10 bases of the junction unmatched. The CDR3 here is CASNFGLAGIYEQYF. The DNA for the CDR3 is TGTGCCAGCAACTTTGGGCTAGCGGGAATCTACGAGCAGTACTTC.

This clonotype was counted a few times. The chain's CDR3 is CASSLGGGAFYGYTF. The CDR3 nucleotides are TGTGCCAGCAGCTTAGGAGGGGGCGCATTCTATGGCTACACCTTC. This chain uses TRBV7-2 with TRBJ1-2, with TRBD1 matching over 7 bases. CDR3 size: 15 residues. J was trimmed by 4 bases and V by 1 base; bases with no gene match: 6. Germline V lookup: CDR1 SGHTA, CDR2 FQGNSA.

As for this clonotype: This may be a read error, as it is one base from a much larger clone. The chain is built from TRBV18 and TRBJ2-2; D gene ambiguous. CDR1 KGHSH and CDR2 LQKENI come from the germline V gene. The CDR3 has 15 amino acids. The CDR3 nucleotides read TGTGCCAGCTCACCCCAGATTGCGAACACCCGGGAGCTGTTTTTT. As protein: CASSPQIANTRELFF.

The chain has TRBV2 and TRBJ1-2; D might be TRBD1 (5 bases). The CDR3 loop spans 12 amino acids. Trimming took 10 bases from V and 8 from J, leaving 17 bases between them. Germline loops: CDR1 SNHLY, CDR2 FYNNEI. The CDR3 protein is CATGGGGHGYTF. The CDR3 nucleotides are TGTGCCACCGGGGGGGGGGGTCACGGCTACACCTTC.

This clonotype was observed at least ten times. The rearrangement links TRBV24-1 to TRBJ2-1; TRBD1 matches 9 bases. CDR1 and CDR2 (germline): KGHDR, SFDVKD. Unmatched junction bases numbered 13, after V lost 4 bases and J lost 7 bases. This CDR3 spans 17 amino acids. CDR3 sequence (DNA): TGTGCCACCAGTGACCGGACAGGGGAGGAGAATGGGAATGAGCAGTTCTTC. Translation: CATSDRTGEENGNEQFF.